These T cell receptor beta chains were read from a single sample in a study of molecular identifiers for immune sequencing clone quantification. TCRdb itself ran the PCR reads through MiXCR, one entry per CDR3 protein. The sample contains around 86,000 distinct CDR3 sequences, around 19% of which appear only once. Sequenced material: naive CD8+ T cells from blood, with Jurkat cell RNA spiked in. The receptors stem from a human donor in good health. Some libraries in this study had Jurkat cell RNA spiked in. Each CDR3 is given with its conserved first and last residue. Fields, in order: clone size, D gene, CDR3 length, J gene, V gene, CDR3 protein, CDR3 DNA. D genes are given only for firm matches. Rows give clone size only sometimes, using once, few, many, or a class for an expanded clone.

clone_size: -
d_call: TRBD1
cdr3_length: 16
j_call: TRBJ2-1
v_call: TRBV19
cdr3_aa: CASSIGDRALYNGQFF
cdr3_nt: TGTGCCAGTAGTATAGGAGACAGGGCCCTCTACAATGGGCAATTCTTC

clone_size: many
d_call: -
cdr3_length: 12
j_call: TRBJ2-3
v_call: TRBV12-3/TRBV12-4
cdr3_aa: CASTPGEDTQYF
cdr3_nt: TGTGCCAGCACCCCAGGGGAAGATACGCAGTATTTT

clone_size: many
d_call: -
cdr3_length: 15
j_call: TRBJ1-4
v_call: TRBV11-2
cdr3_aa: CASSLAAATNEKLFF
cdr3_nt: TGTGCCAGCAGCCTGGCTGCTGCAACTAATGAAAAACTGTTTTTT

clone_size: -
d_call: -
cdr3_length: 15
j_call: TRBJ1-4
v_call: TRBV6-5
cdr3_aa: CASGTDFSTNEKPFF
cdr3_nt: TGTGCCAGCGGGACGGACTTCTCGACTAATGAAAAACCGTTTTTT

clone_size: many
d_call: -
cdr3_length: 16
j_call: TRBJ1-6
v_call: TRBV5-8
cdr3_aa: CASSTNTRVWYSPLHF
cdr3_nt: TGTGCCAGCAGCACCAACACTAGGGTATGGTATTCACCCCTCCACTTT

clone_size: many
d_call: TRBD2
cdr3_length: 16
j_call: TRBJ2-7
v_call: TRBV7-9
cdr3_aa: CASSSLAGVGRYEQYF
cdr3_nt: TGTGCCAGCAGCTCGCTAGCGGGAGTGGGTAGGTACGAGCAGTACTTC

clone_size: many
d_call: TRBD1
cdr3_length: 13
j_call: TRBJ2-1
v_call: TRBV14
cdr3_aa: CASSQVYRGEQFF
cdr3_nt: TGTGCCAGCAGCCAAGTGTACAGGGGCGAGCAGTTCTTC

clone_size: many
d_call: TRBD2
cdr3_length: 16
j_call: TRBJ2-3
v_call: TRBV7-6
cdr3_aa: CASSPRLAGGPDTQYF
cdr3_nt: TGTGCCAGCAGCCCCAGACTAGCGGGAGGGCCAGATACGCAGTATTTT

clone_size: once
d_call: -
cdr3_length: 15
j_call: TRBJ1-3
v_call: TRBV6-7
cdr3_aa: CASSCSGFECGTIYF
cdr3_nt: TGTGCCAGCAGTTGCAGCGGTTTCGAATGTGGCACCATATATTTT

clone_size: many
d_call: TRBD2
cdr3_length: 17
j_call: TRBJ2-2
v_call: TRBV5-1
cdr3_aa: CASTPEPSGPSTGELFF
cdr3_nt: TGCGCCAGCACCCCTGAGCCTAGCGGACCTTCCACCGGGGAGCTGTTTTTT

clone_size: once
d_call: TRBD1
cdr3_length: 16
j_call: TRBJ1-6
v_call: TRBV7-2
cdr3_aa: CASSLALGTVNSPLHF
cdr3_nt: TGTGCCAGCAGCTTAGCGCTCGGGACAGTCAATTCACCCCTCCACTTT

clone_size: many
d_call: -
cdr3_length: 17
j_call: TRBJ1-1
v_call: TRBV27
cdr3_aa: CASSLSWLGAGTTEAFF
cdr3_nt: TGTGCCAGCAGTTTATCGTGGCTAGGGGCAGGGACTACTGAAGCTTTCTTT

clone_size: -
d_call: -
cdr3_length: 14
j_call: TRBJ1-5
v_call: TRBV15
cdr3_aa: CATSREYPVWPQHF
cdr3_nt: TGTGCCACCAGCAGAGAGTATCCAGTTTGGCCCCAGCATTTT

clone_size: -
d_call: -
cdr3_length: 18
j_call: TRBJ2-6
v_call: TRBV28
cdr3_aa: CASSGTEAGGSGANVLTF
cdr3_nt: TGTGCCAGCAGTGGAACAGAGGCGGGCGGCTCTGGGGCCAACGTCCTGACTTTC

clone_size: many
d_call: TRBD1
cdr3_length: 14
j_call: TRBJ2-1
v_call: TRBV29-1
cdr3_aa: CSVVGDRGLNEQFF
cdr3_nt: TGCAGCGTTGTGGGGGACAGGGGTCTGAATGAGCAGTTCTTC

clone_size: many
d_call: TRBD1
cdr3_length: 17
j_call: TRBJ2-5
v_call: TRBV4-3
cdr3_aa: CASSLRGQGEYQETQYF
cdr3_nt: TGCGCCAGCAGCCTCCGTGGACAGGGGGAGTACCAAGAGACCCAGTACTTC

clone_size: many
d_call: TRBD2
cdr3_length: 17
j_call: TRBJ2-3
v_call: TRBV19
cdr3_aa: CASSITAASGTTDTQYF
cdr3_nt: TGTGCCAGTAGTATCACAGCGGCTAGCGGTACCACAGATACGCAGTATTTT

clone_size: many
d_call: -
cdr3_length: 15
j_call: TRBJ2-3
v_call: TRBV11-2
cdr3_aa: CASSLGYSSTDTQYF
cdr3_nt: TGTGCCAGCAGCTTAGGTTATTCTAGCACAGATACGCAGTATTTT

clone_size: many
d_call: TRBD2
cdr3_length: 18
j_call: TRBJ2-7
v_call: TRBV6-1
cdr3_aa: CASSEYSGRHIGNYEQYF
cdr3_nt: TGTGCCAGCAGTGAATATAGCGGGAGGCATATCGGGAACTACGAGCAGTACTTC

clone_size: many
d_call: -
cdr3_length: 13
j_call: TRBJ2-1
v_call: TRBV7-9
cdr3_aa: CADHLPGAPEQFF
cdr3_nt: TGTGCCGATCACCTTCCAGGGGCCCCTGAGCAGTTCTTC

clone_size: many
d_call: -
cdr3_length: 15
j_call: TRBJ2-6
v_call: TRBV12-3/TRBV12-4
cdr3_aa: CASSTDFSGANVLTF
cdr3_nt: TGTGCCAGCAGTACCGACTTCTCTGGGGCCAACGTCCTGACTTTC

clone_size: many
d_call: TRBD2
cdr3_length: 16
j_call: TRBJ2-7
v_call: TRBV28
cdr3_aa: CASSALTSGTPYEQYF
cdr3_nt: TGTGCCAGCAGTGCCCTGACTAGCGGGACTCCCTACGAGCAGTACTTC

clone_size: many
d_call: -
cdr3_length: 12
j_call: TRBJ1-1
v_call: TRBV6-2/TRBV6-3
cdr3_aa: CASSYSSGVAFF
cdr3_nt: TGTGCCAGCAGTTACTCATCCGGTGTGGCTTTCTTT

clone_size: -
d_call: -
cdr3_length: 16
j_call: TRBJ2-1
v_call: TRBV12-3/TRBV12-4
cdr3_aa: CASSLEDGRPYNEQFF
cdr3_nt: TGTGCCAGCAGCCTAGAGGACGGCCGCCCGTACAATGAGCAGTTCTTC

clone_size: many
d_call: -
cdr3_length: 15
j_call: TRBJ2-5
v_call: TRBV9
cdr3_aa: CASSPAAELLETQYF
cdr3_nt: TGTGCCAGCAGCCCCGCGGCGGAGTTGCTGGAGACCCAGTACTTC

clone_size: many
d_call: -
cdr3_length: 13
j_call: TRBJ1-6
v_call: TRBV11-2
cdr3_aa: CASSTGGSPPLHF
cdr3_nt: TGTGCCAGCAGCACCGGCGGCTCGCCACCCCTCCACTTT

clone_size: many
d_call: TRBD1
cdr3_length: 15
j_call: TRBJ2-7
v_call: TRBV5-1
cdr3_aa: CASSYFGQGADEQYF
cdr3_nt: TGCGCCAGCAGTTACTTTGGACAGGGGGCAGACGAGCAGTACTTC

clone_size: many
d_call: TRBD2
cdr3_length: 22
j_call: TRBJ2-2
v_call: TRBV9
cdr3_aa: CASSGWAVAGLAEKTNTGELFF
cdr3_nt: TGTGCCAGCAGCGGTTGGGCCGTGGCGGGACTAGCGGAAAAGACGAACACCGGGGAGCTGTTTTTT

clone_size: many
d_call: -
cdr3_length: 17
j_call: TRBJ2-1
v_call: TRBV21-1
cdr3_aa: CASSKGGAGDSYNEQFF
cdr3_nt: TGTGCCAGCAGCAAAGGGGGGGCAGGGGACTCCTACAATGAGCAGTTCTTC

clone_size: many
d_call: -
cdr3_length: 14
j_call: TRBJ2-7
v_call: TRBV4-3
cdr3_aa: CADPDAVSSYEQYF
cdr3_nt: TGCGCCGACCCAGATGCGGTGAGCTCCTACGAGCAGTACTTC

clone_size: many
d_call: -
cdr3_length: 13
j_call: TRBJ2-1
v_call: TRBV27
cdr3_aa: CASSFVGRDEQFF
cdr3_nt: TGTGCCAGCAGTTTCGTGGGACGGGATGAGCAGTTCTTC

clone_size: many
d_call: -
cdr3_length: 14
j_call: TRBJ1-5
v_call: TRBV27
cdr3_aa: CASSLFPGVQPQHF
cdr3_nt: TGTGCCAGCAGTTTATTTCCCGGGGTCCAGCCCCAGCATTTT

clone_size: few
d_call: -
cdr3_length: 13
j_call: TRBJ2-7
v_call: TRBV5-6
cdr3_aa: CANSFDGAYEQYF
cdr3_nt: TGTGCCAACAGCTTTGACGGAGCCTACGAGCAGTACTTC

clone_size: -
d_call: -
cdr3_length: 15
j_call: TRBJ2-7
v_call: TRBV12-3/TRBV12-4
cdr3_aa: CASSLRSGPTYEQYF
cdr3_nt: TGTGCCAGCAGTTTAAGGTCCGGACCGACCTACGAGCAGTACTTC

clone_size: many
d_call: -
cdr3_length: 15
j_call: TRBJ2-1
v_call: TRBV2
cdr3_aa: CASSPDYASYNEQFF
cdr3_nt: TGTGCCAGCAGTCCGGACTACGCCTCCTACAATGAGCAGTTCTTC

clone_size: few
d_call: TRBD2
cdr3_length: 12
j_call: TRBJ2-5
v_call: TRBV29-1
cdr3_aa: CSVDPSGETQYF
cdr3_nt: TGCAGCGTTGACCCTAGCGGCGAGACCCAGTACTTC

clone_size: many
d_call: -
cdr3_length: 15
j_call: TRBJ2-3
v_call: TRBV5-8
cdr3_aa: CASSRMEVGTDTQYF
cdr3_nt: TGTGCCAGCAGCAGAATGGAAGTAGGCACAGATACGCAGTATTTT

clone_size: many
d_call: -
cdr3_length: 15
j_call: TRBJ2-7
v_call: TRBV7-9
cdr3_aa: CASSLPDRNPYEQYF
cdr3_nt: TGTGCCAGCAGCCTCCCGGACAGAAACCCCTACGAGCAGTACTTC

clone_size: many
d_call: -
cdr3_length: 15
j_call: TRBJ2-4
v_call: TRBV5-8
cdr3_aa: CASSLGYGGKNIQYF
cdr3_nt: TGTGCCAGCAGCTTGGGTTACGGAGGCAAAAACATTCAGTACTTC

clone_size: many
d_call: TRBD1
cdr3_length: 11
j_call: TRBJ2-1
v_call: TRBV12-3/TRBV12-4
cdr3_aa: CASSVQGSLVF
cdr3_nt: TGTGCCAGCAGTGTACAGGGGAGTCTGGTCTTC

clone_size: many
d_call: -
cdr3_length: 14
j_call: TRBJ2-4
v_call: TRBV28
cdr3_aa: CASSFRGSKNIQYF
cdr3_nt: TGTGCCAGCAGTTTTAGGGGATCCAAAAACATTCAGTACTTC

clone_size: few
d_call: -
cdr3_length: 15
j_call: TRBJ2-7
v_call: TRBV27
cdr3_aa: CASTYRGGASYEQYF
cdr3_nt: TGTGCCAGCACATACAGGGGGGGGGCCTCCTACGAGCAGTACTTC

clone_size: many
d_call: -
cdr3_length: 15
j_call: TRBJ2-6
v_call: TRBV29-1
cdr3_aa: CSVDEDASGANVLTF
cdr3_nt: TGCAGCGTTGACGAGGACGCCTCTGGGGCCAACGTCCTGACTTTC

clone_size: many
d_call: -
cdr3_length: 16
j_call: TRBJ2-5
v_call: TRBV7-6
cdr3_aa: CASSTPWDGEQETQYF
cdr3_nt: TGTGCCAGCAGCACACCCTGGGACGGAGAACAAGAGACCCAGTACTTC

clone_size: many
d_call: -
cdr3_length: 13
j_call: TRBJ2-1
v_call: TRBV5-6
cdr3_aa: CASSRSRGDEQFF
cdr3_nt: TGTGCCAGCAGTCGGTCAAGGGGCGATGAGCAGTTCTTC

clone_size: many
d_call: TRBD2
cdr3_length: 15
j_call: TRBJ2-1
v_call: TRBV19
cdr3_aa: CASSNSGPSYNEQFF
cdr3_nt: TGTGCCAGTAGTAATAGCGGGCCCTCCTACAATGAGCAGTTCTTC

clone_size: many
d_call: -
cdr3_length: 14
j_call: TRBJ2-5
v_call: TRBV5-5
cdr3_aa: CASSLEGPGETQYF
cdr3_nt: TGTGCCAGCAGCTTGGAGGGGCCGGGGGAGACCCAGTACTTC

clone_size: many
d_call: TRBD2
cdr3_length: 18
j_call: TRBJ2-3
v_call: TRBV4-1
cdr3_aa: CASSQERLRAGVTDTQYF
cdr3_nt: TGCGCCAGCAGCCAAGAACGGTTGCGAGCGGGGGTTACAGATACGCAGTATTTT

clone_size: many
d_call: -
cdr3_length: 16
j_call: TRBJ2-1
v_call: TRBV4-3
cdr3_aa: CASSQETGISYNEQFF
cdr3_nt: TGCGCCAGCAGCCAAGAGACAGGAATCTCCTACAATGAGCAGTTCTTC

clone_size: many
d_call: -
cdr3_length: 17
j_call: TRBJ2-3
v_call: TRBV9
cdr3_aa: CASSRTFYGTSTDTQYF
cdr3_nt: TGTGCCAGCAGCCGAACCTTCTATGGAACTAGCACAGATACGCAGTATTTT

clone_size: many
d_call: -
cdr3_length: 15
j_call: TRBJ2-7
v_call: TRBV10-3
cdr3_aa: CAISDFEGGTYEQYF
cdr3_nt: TGTGCCATCAGTGATTTTGAGGGGGGTACCTACGAGCAGTACTTC

clone_size: many
d_call: -
cdr3_length: 14
j_call: TRBJ2-7
v_call: TRBV27
cdr3_aa: CASSLEGRYYEQYF
cdr3_nt: TGTGCCAGCAGCCTAGAAGGACGGTACTACGAGCAGTACTTC

clone_size: many
d_call: -
cdr3_length: 15
j_call: TRBJ2-3
v_call: TRBV2
cdr3_aa: CAGSRGGGSTDTQYF
cdr3_nt: TGTGCCGGATCCAGGGGTGGGGGTAGCACAGATACGCAGTATTTT

clone_size: many
d_call: TRBD2
cdr3_length: 13
j_call: TRBJ2-7
v_call: TRBV19
cdr3_aa: CASSSAGLYEQYF
cdr3_nt: TGTGCCAGTAGTTCAGCGGGATTATACGAGCAGTACTTC

clone_size: many
d_call: -
cdr3_length: 14
j_call: TRBJ1-5
v_call: TRBV30
cdr3_aa: CAWATGMGNQPQHF
cdr3_nt: TGTGCCTGGGCTACAGGAATGGGCAATCAGCCCCAGCATTTT

clone_size: many
d_call: -
cdr3_length: 17
j_call: TRBJ1-3
v_call: TRBV4-3
cdr3_aa: CASSQDPPGLTGNTIYF
cdr3_nt: TGCGCCAGCAGCCAAGATCCCCCGGGGCTTACTGGAAACACCATATATTTT

clone_size: -
d_call: -
cdr3_length: 17
j_call: TRBJ2-7
v_call: TRBV10-3
cdr3_aa: CAISESSVSSGTYEQYF
cdr3_nt: TGTGCCATCAGTGAGTCGTCGGTCTCATCGGGCACCTACGAGCAGTACTTC

clone_size: few
d_call: TRBD1
cdr3_length: 16
j_call: TRBJ2-3
v_call: TRBV11-2
cdr3_aa: CASSLDWDRVADTQYF
cdr3_nt: TGTGCCAGCAGCTTAGATTGGGACAGGGTCGCGGATACGCAGTATTTT

clone_size: few
d_call: -
cdr3_length: 15
j_call: TRBJ1-4
v_call: TRBV20-1
cdr3_aa: CSARSGGGTNEKLFF
cdr3_nt: TGCAGTGCTAGGTCCGGGGGGGGAACTAATGAAAAACTGTTTTTT